The next 16 T cell receptor beta chains were all read from a single sample in a study of shared clonotypes between healthy human individuals. Data came from immunoSEQ multiplex PCR; TCRdb stores just in-frame clones and leaves some out. The sample lists about 1.1 million clones; 75% to 80% were seen once. Sequenced: memory CD4+ T cells from PBMCs. The sample's subset: CD45RA-negative fraction. The receptor source for this set is a man younger than 35 in good health. Some clones in this sample may be carry-over from other donors' samples.

The V gene is TRBV5-1, the J gene TRBJ1-1; D ambiguous. Germline V gives CDR1 SGHRS, CDR2 YFSETQ. Trimming took 1 base from V and 1 from J, leaving 14 bases between them. The CDR3 is 16 amino acids. The CDR3 reads CASSLPKDGPNTEAFF. Here the CDR3 DNA reads TGCGCCAGCAGCTTGCCGAAGGACGGACCGAACACTGAAGCTTTCTTT.

The CDR3, as DNA: TGTGCCAGCAGCTTAGCGCAGACAGGGCGGCAGTACTTC. Its protein is CASSLAQTGRQYF. The chain has TRBV7-2 and TRBJ2-7, with 7 bases identical to TRBD1. Unmatched junction bases numbered 5, after V lost 0 bases and J lost 9 bases. There are 13 residues in the CDR3. The germline V gene has CDR1 SGHTA and CDR2 FQGNSA.

The chain employs TRBV30 and TRBJ1-5; D is uncertain. Germline lookup yields CDR1 GTSNPN and CDR2 SVGIG (reference sequence). V lost 2 bases and J lost 4, with 9 bases in between. The CDR3 is made up of 13 amino acids. The CDR3, as DNA: TGTGCCTGGAGTCGCGACACAAATCAGCCCCAGCATTTT. The encoded protein is CAWSRDTNQPQHF.

The CDR3 DNA reads as TGTGCCAGCAGCTTAGACGGCGCAAACACTGAAGCTTTCTTT. It specifies CASSLDGANTEAFF. The rearrangement links TRBV7-9 to TRBJ1-1; D call uncertain. There are 14 residues in the CDR3. From germline, CDR1 is SEHNR and CDR2 FQNEAQ (reference sequence). V lost 1 base and J lost 2, with 8 bases in between.

The chain couples TRBV5-6 to TRBJ1-2, with 7 bases that match TRBD1. The CDR3 is made up of 13 amino acids. With V trimmed by 3 bases and J by 7 bases, 6 bases remained unmatched. Germline lookup yields CDR1 SGHDT and CDR2 YYEEEE. The CDR3 protein is CASSWGTAGGYTF. DNA of the CDR3: TGTGCCAGCAGCTGGGGGACAGCCGGTGGCTACACCTTC.

This rearrangement joins TRBV27 to TRBJ2-7; 7 bases agree with TRBD1. Trimming at V came to 6 bases and at J to 5 bases, leaving 7 bases not matched to a gene. Germline V gene data show CDR1 as MNHEY and CDR2 as SMNVEV (reference sequence). The CDR3 consists of 13 residues. For the CDR3, the DNA is TGTGCCAGCAGCACGACAGGGAGAAACGAGCAGTACTTC. Residues: CASSTTGRNEQYF.

V gene TRBV11-2 combines with J gene TRBJ2-1, with 9 bases identical to TRBD1. This CDR3 contains 16 residues. The ends lost 1 base at V and 6 bases at J; junction bases unmatched: 7. Germline V gene lookup returns CDR1 SGHAT and CDR2 FQNNGV. As DNA, the CDR3 is TGTGCCAGCAGCTTAGTCTTCGGACAGGGGATCAATGAGCAGTTCTTC. Its translation is CASSLVFGQGINEQFF.

The CDR3 region is CASSQLRSGNEQFF. CDR3 bases: TGCGCCAGCAGCCAACTCAGATCGGGAAATGAGCAGTTCTTC. The chain joins TRBV4-3 to TRBJ2-1; a possible D gene is TRBD2 (5 bases). CDR1 and CDR2 from the germline V gene are LGHNA and YSLEER. The CDR3 is made up of 14 amino acids. Trimming pared 2 bases from V and 7 bases from J, leaving 12 bases between.

The chain has TRBV19 and TRBJ1-2, with D possibly TRBD1 on 6 matching bases. Between the trimmed V and J ends, which lost 8 bases and 0 bases, there was a span of 19 bases. The length of the CDR3 is 16 residues. Germline V CDR1 and CDR2: LNHDA, SQIVND (reference sequence). CDR3 sequence (DNA): TGTGCCAGTGGTTACGTACAGGGCGGAGCTAACTATGGCTACACCTTC. Its translation: CASGYVQGGANYGYTF.

This clone was picked up a small number of times. V and J are TRBV4-3 and TRBJ1-2; 7 bases fit TRBD1. The CDR3 is made up of 15 amino acids. The germline CDR1 and CDR2 sequences are LGHNA and YSLEER. Losses at the gene ends were 0 bases for V and 4 bases for J; bases not matched to a gene: 5. The chain's CDR3 is CASSQEGQGGYGYTF. CDR3 coding DNA: TGCGCCAGCAGCCAAGAAGGGCAGGGGGGCTATGGCTACACCTTC.

V is TRBV5-6 and J is TRBJ2-2, with D possibly TRBD1 on 5 matching bases. V was trimmed by 3 bases and J by 2 bases, leaving 20 bases between them. This CDR3 contains 18 residues. Germline CDR1 and CDR2: SGHDT and YYEEEE. The CDR3 DNA is TGTGCCAGCAGCTCTAGAGGTTGGGGCAGACAAAACACCGGGGAGCTGTTTTTT. This codes for CASSSRGWGRQNTGELFF. The full variable domain, completed using reference TRBV5-6 and TRBJ2-2, is DAGVTQSPTHLIKTRGQQVTLRCSPKSGHDTVSWYQQALGQGPQFIFQYYEEEERQRGNFPDRFSGHQFPNYSSELNVNALLLGDSALYLCASSSRGWGRQNTGELFFGEGSRLTVL.

This chain links TRBV7-3 with TRBJ1-1; 10 positions agree with TRBD1. Germline assignment: CDR1 SGHTA and CDR2 FQGTGA. V lost 5 bases and J lost 4; bases outside the gene matches: 4. The CDR3 loop spans 14 amino acids. The CDR3 coding sequence is TGTGCCAGCAGCGAAGGGACAGGGGCCACTGAAGCTTTCTTT. It encodes CASSEGTGATEAFF. The full variable domain, in which reference TRBV7-3 and TRBJ1-1 provide the parts outside the CDR3, is GAGVSQTPSNKVTEKGKYVELRCDPISGHTALYWYRQSLGQGPEFLIYFQGTGAADDSGLPNDRFFAVRPEGSVSTLKIQRTERGDSAVYLCASSEGTGATEAFFGQGTRLTVV.

The V and J genes are TRBV12-5 and TRBJ2-1; 10 nucleotides line up with TRBD2. The CDR3 runs to 14 residues. CDR1 is LGHNT and CDR2 is FRNRAP in the germline V gene. J lost 11 bases, V lost 4 bases, and 8 bases had no gene match. This CDR3 reads CASGSSGGAGKQFF. CDR3 nucleotides: TGTGCTAGTGGTTCGAGCGGGGGGGCCGGGAAGCAGTTCTTC.

This clone occurred a few times. Its ends do not fully match the called genes, so a read error is possible. The J gene is TRBJ1-4, the V gene TRBV29-1; D uncertain. In germline, CDR1 is SQVTM, CDR2 ANQGSEA. CDR3 length: 11 amino acids. The CDR3 nucleotides read TGCAGTGTTGGGGTGGATGAAAAACTGTTTTTT. Encoded protein: CSVGVDEKLFF.

The chain links TRBV18 to TRBJ1-2, with a tentative D call TRBD1 (6 bases). Trimming took off 3 bases at V and 0 bases at J, with 14 bases between the two ends. Germline V gene sequence: CDR1 KGHSH, CDR2 LQKENI. The CDR3 is made up of 16 amino acids. The CDR3 DNA sequence: TGTGCCAGCTCACCGTCTGGACAGACAGCTAACTATGGCTACACCTTC. This gives the protein CASSPSGQTANYGYTF. The variable domain in full, completed from reference TRBV18 and TRBJ1-2, reads NAGVMQNPRHLVRRRGQEARLRCSPMKGHSHVYWYRQLPEEGLKFMVYLQKENIIDESGMPKERFSAEFPKEGPSILRIQQVVRGDSAAYFCASSPSGQTANYGYTFGSGTRLTVV.

This clone has at least ten counts. This sequence joins TRBV5-6 and TRBJ1-2; 8 bases are a match to TRBD1. The V and J ends lost 4 bases and 0 bases, in that order; junction bases with no gene match: 8. This CDR3 is 16 amino acids long. Per germline, CDR1 SGHDT and CDR2 YYEEEE. CDR3 residues: CASSPTRGPSNYGYTF. The DNA for the CDR3 is TGTGCCAGCAGCCCTACCAGGGGGCCCTCTAACTATGGCTACACCTTC.